These 5 T cell receptor beta chains were all obtained from the same sample, sequenced in a study of blood T cell repertoires in COVID-19. Clones were read by immunoSEQ multiplex PCR, and TCRdb kept only the in-frame ones, dropping some. Among about 490,000 clones, over 75% were seen once, and the ten largest hold approximately 3.4%. Material: peripheral blood. All receptors come from a human donor in a cohort sampled during active COVID-19.

The chain couples TRBV10-3 to TRBJ1-2; maybe TRBD1 (5 bases). This CDR3 has 14 residues. The germline V gene encodes CDR1 ENHRY and CDR2 SYGVKD. Trimming shortened V by 7 bases and J by 8 bases, and 20 bases separated the two germline ends. The CDR3 loop reads CAITPKGQGLGYTF. As DNA, the CDR3 is TGTGCCATCACCCCCAAGGGTCAGGGACTCGGCTACACCTTC.

The chain joins TRBV4-2 to TRBJ1-3, with D perhaps matching TRBD1 (6 bases). From germline, CDR1 is LGHNA and CDR2 YNFKEQ. The CDR3 contains 16 residues. V dropped 4 bases and J dropped 0 bases, with 13 bases sitting between them. The CDR3 loop reads CASSRSLQGSGNTIYF. CDR3 nucleotide sequence: TGTGCCAGCAGCCGGTCCCTACAGGGCTCTGGAAACACCATATATTTT.

The chain recombines TRBV9 with TRBJ1-4; possible D gene TRBD1, 6 bases. The CDR3 is made up of 17 amino acids. V was cut by 0 bases and J by 4 bases, with 16 bases left in between. Per germline, CDR1 SGDLS and CDR2 YYNGEE. The CDR3 region is CASSVDDSGTLNEKLFF. DNA for the CDR3: TGTGCCAGCAGCGTAGACGACTCCGGGACACTTAATGAAAAACTGTTTTTT.

This chain connects TRBV19 to TRBJ1-1, with TRBD1 matching over 9 bases. This CDR3 has 14 residues. Trimming cost V 10 bases and J 1 base; bases outside gene matches: 7. CDR1 LNHDA and CDR2 SQIVND come from the germline V gene (reference sequence). This CDR3 is CATSRGQGNTEAFF. The DNA of the CDR3 is TGTGCCACCTCCAGGGGACAGGGGAACACTGAAGCTTTCTTT.

The J gene is TRBJ2-1, the V gene TRBV6-5; 8 nucleotides agree with TRBD2. The V gene's germline CDR1 is MNHEY and CDR2 SVGAGI. This CDR3 spans 14 amino acids. V gave up 2 bases and J gave up 5 bases; unmatched junction bases: 2. CDR3 bases: TGTGCCAGCAGTTACAAACTAGCGGACAATGAGCAGTTCTTC. Protein: CASSYKLADNEQFF.